Shown below are 30 T cell receptor beta chains from a single sample sequenced in a study of T-cell reconstitution after alpha-beta-depleted transplantation in children. Preparation of the TCRbeta library used unique molecular identifiers. TCRdb processed the PCR reads anew with MiXCR; each CDR3 protein has one entry. There are almost 600,000 distinct CDR3 sequences in the sample; 27% occur only once, and 30% to 40% lies in the top ten. The starting material was PBMCs, obtained before TCRalphabeta/CD19-depleted stem cell transplant. These receptors all stem from a boy under two years old with Wiskott-Aldrich syndrome, due to receive a stem cell transplant.

V usage is TRBV10-3 and J usage is TRBJ1-1; D is undetermined. The CDR3 sequence is 11 residues long. Trimming removed 6 bases from V and 4 bases from J, with 6 bases in between. Germline V CDR1 and CDR2: ENHRY, SYGVKD. CDR3 sequence (DNA): TGTGCCATCAGGGCGGGCACTGAAGCTTTCTTT. Protein product: CAIRAGTEAFF.

The V and J genes are TRBV20-1 and TRBJ2-1, with 13 bases lining up with TRBD2. Germline V lookup: CDR1 DFQATT, CDR2 SNEGSKA (reference sequence). V lost 3 bases to trimming and J lost 6 bases; unmatched junction nucleotides: 2. CDR3 size: 14 residues. This CDR3 reads CSASRLAGGNEQFF. The DNA of the CDR3 is TGCAGTGCTAGCCGACTAGCGGGAGGCAATGAGCAGTTCTTC.

The rearrangement uses TRBV20-1 and TRBJ2-3; 7 bases are a match to TRBD2. V trimming: 6 bases; J trimming: 3 bases; junction bases outside the gene matches: 12. CDR3 length: 15 amino acids. Germline-derived CDR1 and CDR2 are DFQATT and SNEGSKA (reference sequence). The CDR3 here is CSAEDVREITDTQYF. The CDR3 nucleotides are TGCAGTGCGGAAGACGTGCGGGAGATTACAGATACGCAGTATTTT.

V usage is TRBV11-2 and J usage is TRBJ2-5; 11 bases match TRBD2. The CDR3 totals 18 residues. V was clipped by 1 base and J by 5 bases; unmatched bases: 12. Germline V gene sequence: CDR1 SGHAT, CDR2 FQNNGV. CDR3 protein: CASSLGASGRNNRETQYF. The CDR3 coding sequence is TGTGCCAGCAGCTTAGGGGCTAGCGGGAGGAACAACCGGGAGACCCAGTACTTC.

This clonotype was seen a few times. The V gene is TRBV10-3, the J gene TRBJ1-5; 12 bases are a match to TRBD1. CDR1 and CDR2 from the germline V gene are ENHRY and SYGVKD. The CDR3 runs 15 residues. After removal of 6 bases from V and 7 bases from J, the junction contained 7 bases not matched to a gene. The CDR3 DNA sequence: TGTGCCATCAGGGCGGGACAGGGGGCCGGGCAGCCCCAGCATTTT. Its protein product is CAIRAGQGAGQPQHF.

The rearrangement uses TRBV7-6 and TRBJ2-3; tentative D call: TRBD2 (6 bases). The V end lost 5 bases, the J end lost 4 bases, and 10 bases lay between the germline ends. The CDR3 consists of 13 residues. Germline CDR1 SGHVS, CDR2 FNYEAQ. The CDR3 protein is CASSSRGSDTQYF. The CDR3 DNA reads as TGTGCCAGCAGCAGCCGGGGGTCAGATACGCAGTATTTT. Full variable domain (rest looked up from reference TRBV7-6 and TRBJ2-3): GAGVSQSPRYKVTKRGQDVALRCDPISGHVSLYWYRQALGQGPEFLTYFNYEAQQDKSGLPNDRFSAERPEGSISTLTIQRTEQRDSAMYRCASSSRGSDTQYFGPGTRLTVL.

This clonotype has ten or more counts. The V gene is TRBV24-1, the J gene TRBJ2-1, with TRBD2 matching over 11 bases. Germline trimming cut 3 bases from V and 0 bases from J; bases unmatched to any gene: 0. Germline values: CDR1 KGHDR, CDR2 SFDVKD. There are 16 residues in the CDR3. CDR3 in DNA: TGTGCCACCAGTGATACTAGCGGGAGCTCCTACAATGAGCAGTTCTTC. Translating gives CATSDTSGSSYNEQFF.

This clonotype was seen a few times. The CDR3 region has the DNA TGCGCCAGCAGGGATGTGGGGGGAAGCTCCTACAATGAGCAGTTCTTC. The encoded protein is CASRDVGGSSYNEQFF. The chain uses TRBV10-2 and TRBJ2-1; TRBD2 is a possible D gene (6 bases). This CDR3 spans 16 amino acids. Trimming removed 6 bases at V and 0 bases at J, with 15 bases between. The germline CDR1 and CDR2 sequences are WSHSY and SAAADI.

The rearrangement uses TRBV5-1 and TRBJ2-3; D might be TRBD2 (5 bases). Trimming removed 1 base at V and 3 bases at J, with 15 bases between. The CDR3 is made up of 16 amino acids. In germline, CDR1 is SGHRS, CDR2 YFSETQ. CDR3 in DNA: TGCGCCAGCAGCTTGCGTACGGGATTCCCAACAGATACGCAGTATTTT. It specifies CASSLRTGFPTDTQYF.

There are a few counts of this clonotype. The chain employs TRBV20-1 and TRBJ2-1, with 8 bases aligning to TRBD2. The CDR3 consists of 11 residues. Trimming removed 5 bases from V and 7 bases from J; junction bases left unmatched: 1. Germline values: CDR1 DFQATT, CDR2 SNEGSKA (reference sequence). DNA for the CDR3: TGCAGTGCTGCGGGGGGAAATGAGCAGTTCTTC. This gives the protein CSAAGGNEQFF.

This chain joins TRBV7-9 and TRBJ1-1, with no clear D. The V end was cut by 0 bases, the J end by 2 bases, with 7 bases between. The CDR3 has 14 amino acids. Germline CDR1 is SEHNR and CDR2 is FQNEAQ (reference sequence). CDR3 protein: CASSLAASNTEAFF. As DNA, the CDR3 is TGTGCCAGCAGCTTAGCGGCCAGCAACACTGAAGCTTTCTTT.

This clonotype has just a few counts. The V gene is TRBV12-3 or TRBV12-4, the J gene TRBJ1-6; no definite D call. The V end lost 2 bases, the J end lost 14 bases, and 10 bases lay between the germline ends. This CDR3 spans 12 amino acids. DNA of the CDR3: TGTGCCAGCAGTTTATACGATTGGTCCCTCCACTTT. Amino acids: CASSLYDWSLHF.

This chain links TRBV18 with TRBJ2-7; D ambiguous. The CDR3 loop spans 12 amino acids. V shed 3 bases and J shed 4 bases, with 7 bases lying between them. The germline CDR1 and CDR2 sequences are KGHSH and LQKENI. The CDR3 loop is CASSPSEYEQYF. For the CDR3, the DNA is TGTGCCAGCTCACCCAGTGAGTACGAGCAGTACTTC.

A few counts support this clonotype. The chain has TRBV5-1 and TRBJ2-7, with D unclear. CDR3 length equals 14 residues. V was cut by 0 bases and J by 5 bases, with 12 bases left in between. The V gene's germline CDR1 is SGHRS and CDR2 YFSETQ. CDR3 sequence: CASSLGFSGDEQYF. The CDR3 nucleotides are TGCGCCAGCAGCTTGGGTTTCTCGGGCGACGAGCAGTACTTC.

This clonotype came up a few times. The V gene is TRBV29-1, the J gene TRBJ1-1, with D possibly matching TRBD1 (5 bases). Germline V lookup: CDR1 SQVTM, CDR2 ANQGSEA. Deletions cut 6 bases from V and 10 bases from J, with 18 bases between. The CDR3 runs 12 residues. The CDR3 nucleotides read TGCAGCGTGTCGGGACGGACGCGGGGAGCTTTCTTT. Translation: CSVSGRTRGAFF. The whole variable domain, filled in from reference TRBV29-1 and TRBJ1-1, reads SAVISQKPSRDICQRGTSLTIQCQVDSQVTMMFWYRQQPGQSLTLIATANQGSEATYESGFVIDKFPISRPNLTFSTLTVSNMSPEDSSIYLCSVSGRTRGAFFGQGTRLTVV.

This clonotype was seen more than once but under ten times. The J gene is TRBJ2-3, the V gene TRBV20-1, with 7 bases fitting TRBD2. J lost 1 base, V lost 0 bases, and 7 bases had no gene match. This CDR3 is built from 16 residues. Germline V lookup: CDR1 DFQATT, CDR2 SNEGSKA (reference sequence). CDR3 protein: CSARDHGGLGTDTQYF. CDR3 nucleotides: TGCAGTGCTAGAGATCATGGCGGACTAGGCACAGATACGCAGTATTTT.

This clonotype was counted between two and nine times. The chain has TRBV12-3 or TRBV12-4 and TRBJ2-3; 8 bases are shared with TRBD2. The V gene end was trimmed by 2 bases and the J gene end by 4 bases; junction bases not matched to a gene: 8. This CDR3 is built from 16 residues. The CDR3 sequence is CASSLRAGAVSDTQYF. CDR3 DNA sequence: TGTGCCAGCAGTTTACGAGCGGGAGCGGTGTCAGATACGCAGTATTTT.

This clonotype occurred a few times. The chain is built from TRBV3-1 and TRBJ2-1, with 8 bases that match TRBD2. CDR3 length: 16 amino acids. The junction had 9 bases not matched to a gene; V was cut back by 0 bases and J by 8 bases. CDR1 LGHDT and CDR2 YNNKEL come from the germline V gene (reference sequence). The CDR3 is CASSQDSGIPSDEQFF. The CDR3 nucleotides are TGTGCCAGCAGCCAAGATAGCGGGATCCCTTCCGATGAGCAGTTCTTC.

The chain is built from TRBV5-1 and TRBJ1-2; 9 nucleotides agree with TRBD1. CDR1 is SGHRS and CDR2 is YFSETQ in the germline V gene. V gave up 3 bases and J gave up 6 bases; unmatched junction bases: 6. The CDR3 is 14 residues long. CDR3 bases: TGCGCCAGCAGCTCGACAGGGGGAAGTGATGGCTACACCTTC. Translating it yields CASSSTGGSDGYTF.

This clonotype was picked up a small number of times. V gene TRBV5-1 combines with J gene TRBJ1-1, with a possible D match to TRBD1 (6 bases). CDR3 length equals 16 residues. V was trimmed by 1 base and J by 0 bases, leaving 13 bases between them. Per germline, CDR1 SGHRS and CDR2 YFSETQ. In DNA form, the CDR3 reads TGCGCCAGCAGCTTGACGTCAAGGGGGATGAACACTGAAGCTTTCTTT. Its protein is CASSLTSRGMNTEAFF.

This clonotype was observed many times. The chain has TRBV9 and TRBJ2-5; D is ambiguous. V gave up 0 bases and J gave up 5 bases, with 5 bases separating them. Germline V gene sequence: CDR1 SGDLS, CDR2 YYNGEE. The CDR3 loop spans 12 amino acids. The CDR3 DNA sequence: TGTGCCAGCAGCGTAGACGGGGAGACCCAGTACTTC. Protein: CASSVDGETQYF.

The table lists this clonotype with a few counts. The V gene is TRBV5-1, the J gene TRBJ2-1, with a tentative D call TRBD1 (6 bases). The V and J ends lost 4 bases and 1 base respectively, with 9 bases between them. The CDR3 length is 14 residues. Germline values: CDR1 SGHRS, CDR2 YFSETQ. CDR3 in DNA: TGCGCCAGCAGCGGACAGAAGTCCTACAATGAGCAGTTCTTC. Amino acid sequence: CASSGQKSYNEQFF.

This clonotype has only a few counts. V and J are TRBV5-1 and TRBJ2-1; D not resolved. The germline V and J ends were trimmed by 6 bases and 6 bases, with 7 bases remaining between them. The CDR3 is 11 amino acids. Germline CDR1 and CDR2: SGHRS and YFSETQ. The CDR3 is CASTLSNEQFF. The CDR3 region has the DNA TGCGCCAGCACCCTATCCAATGAGCAGTTCTTC.

This clonotype was found many times. The chain is built from TRBV7-2 and TRBJ2-3, with 7 nucleotides matching TRBD1. The J segment lost 0 bases and the V segment lost 2 bases, leaving 2 bases of the junction unmatched. Germline V gene lookup returns CDR1 SGHTA and CDR2 FQGNSA. This CDR3 spans 15 amino acids. This chain's CDR3 is CASSLRQGSTDTQYF. CDR3 coding DNA: TGTGCCAGCAGCTTAAGACAGGGTAGCACAGATACGCAGTATTTT.

This clonotype appeared a few times. CDR3 coding DNA: TGTGCCAGCAGCTTAGCGGGACTAGTGCCCTACAATGAGCAGTTCTTC. It translates to CASSLAGLVPYNEQFF. V gene TRBV7-6 combines with J gene TRBJ2-1, with TRBD2 matching over 8 bases. Germline CDR1 SGHVS, CDR2 FNYEAQ. This CDR3 region has 16 residues. The trim removed 0 bases at V and 2 bases at J, leaving 3 bases unmatched.

There are a few counts of this clonotype. The J gene is TRBJ2-7, the V gene TRBV20-1; D is unresolved. The germline V and J ends were trimmed by 1 base and 0 bases, with 4 bases remaining between them. Germline CDR1 and CDR2: DFQATT and SNEGSKA (reference sequence). This CDR3 comprises 12 residues. The CDR3 DNA reads TGCAGTGCTAGAGTGAGCTCCTACGAGCAGTACTTC. Protein: CSARVSSYEQYF.

The V and J genes are TRBV10-3 and TRBJ2-3, with 13 nucleotides matching TRBD2. The germline V gene has CDR1 ENHRY and CDR2 SYGVKD. The CDR3 contains 19 residues. The J segment lost 0 bases and the V segment lost 6 bases, leaving 12 bases of the junction unmatched. Here the CDR3 DNA reads TGTGCCATCAGGGAACCCGGGACTAGCGGGGCCGCAAGCACAGATACGCAGTATTTT. It specifies CAIREPGTSGAASTDTQYF.

This clonotype has a handful of counts. This chain links TRBV6-5 with TRBJ2-4; perhaps TRBD1 as D (6 bases). Germline CDR1 is MNHEY and CDR2 is SVGAGI. The CDR3 is made up of 15 amino acids. V lost 2 bases and J lost 1, with 9 bases in between. The DNA of the CDR3 is TGTGCCAGCAGTTACCCCCAGGGGGCCAAAAACATTCAGTACTTC. Amino acids: CASSYPQGAKNIQYF.

The chain links TRBV5-1 to TRBJ2-1; weak D call: TRBD2 (5 bases). This CDR3 contains 15 residues. Trimming shortened V by 0 bases and J by 6 bases, and 13 bases separated the two germline ends. Per the germline V gene, CDR1 is SGHRS and CDR2 is YFSETQ. The CDR3 DNA reads TGCGCCAGCAGCTTGGGCGTGGCGGGTTTCAATGAGCAGTTCTTC. Translated, it gives CASSLGVAGFNEQFF.

This clonotype was recorded a few times. This chain uses TRBV5-1 with TRBJ1-1; no reliable D call. The CDR3 totals 15 residues. Trimming shortened V by 0 bases and J by 4 bases, and 13 bases separated the two germline ends. Per the germline V gene, CDR1 is SGHRS and CDR2 is YFSETQ. The CDR3 protein is CASSLGGGSFTEAFF. CDR3 bases: TGCGCCAGCAGCTTGGGAGGAGGCAGTTTCACTGAAGCTTTCTTT.